Listed below are T cell receptor beta chains from one sample, sequenced in a study of lymphopenia after photon versus proton radiotherapy. TCRdb's copy holds only in-frame clones and misses some; the assay was immunoSEQ multiplex PCR. Here the sample spans 25,000 to 30,000 clones, roughly four fifths being singletons. The sequences come from peripheral blood, collected from a patient treated with photon-based radiotherapy. All receptors come from a man in his fifties with gastric cancer. The CDR3 runs from the conserved cysteine through the conserved F or W. D genes are given only for firm matches. Clone size, where shown, is once, few, many, or a class for clones that have expanded.

J: TRBJ2-6; D: -; size: -; V: TRBV7-8; CDR3: CASSLTLGANVLTF; DNA: TGTGCCAGCAGCTTAACGCTAGGGGCCAACGTCCTGACTTTC
J: TRBJ2-1; D: -; size: -; V: TRBV7-2; CDR3: CASSLVAGQLQGEQFF; DNA: TGTGCCAGCAGCTTAGTAGCAGGGCAACTACAGGGTGAGCAGTTCTTC
J: TRBJ1-6; D: -; size: -; V: TRBV7-9; CDR3: CASSPWRTENSPLHF; DNA: TGTGCCAGCAGCCCGTGGAGGACTGAAAATTCACCCCTCCACTTT
J: TRBJ1-2; D: -; size: once; V: TRBV4-3; CDR3: CASSQEVDNNYGYTF; DNA: TGCGCCAGCAGCCAAGAGGTTGACAACAACTATGGCTACACCTTC
J: TRBJ2-1; D: -; size: -; V: TRBV5-6; CDR3: CASSYKHGPNVNEQFF; DNA: TGTGCCAGCAGCTACAAGCACGGCCCCAATGTCAATGAGCAGTTCTTC
J: TRBJ2-3; D: TRBD1; size: once; V: TRBV28; CDR3: CASSSRDRVADTQYF; DNA: TGTGCCAGCAGTTCGCGGGACAGGGTCGCAGATACGCAGTATTTT
J: TRBJ1-1; D: -; size: once; V: TRBV23-1; CDR3: CASSQFEAEMGAFF; DNA: TGCGCCAGCAGTCAATTTGAGGCGGAAATGGGAGCTTTCTTT
J: TRBJ2-1; D: -; size: -; V: TRBV5-1; CDR3: CASRPTFGGTYNEQFF; DNA: TGCGCCAGCAGACCAACCTTTGGAGGGACCTACAATGAGCAGTTCTTC
J: TRBJ2-3; D: -; size: -; V: TRBV10-3; CDR3: CAISETDTDTQYF; DNA: TGTGCCATCAGTGAGACAGACACAGATACGCAGTATTTT
J: TRBJ1-1; D: TRBD1; size: -; V: TRBV6-5; CDR3: CASSADRVEAFF; DNA: TGTGCCAGCAGCGCCGACAGGGTTGAAGCTTTCTTT
J: TRBJ2-3; D: -; size: -; V: TRBV6-5; CDR3: CASNSLWGGADTQYF; DNA: TGTGCCAGCAATTCGTTATGGGGGGGCGCAGATACGCAGTATTTT
J: TRBJ2-4; D: -; size: -; V: TRBV15; CDR3: CATSRVFQAAKNIQYF; DNA: TGTGCCACCAGCAGAGTCTTCCAGGCTGCCAAAAACATTCAGTACTTC
J: TRBJ2-4; D: -; size: -; V: TRBV11-2; CDR3: CASSSGTRAKNIQYF; DNA: TGTGCCAGCAGCTCTGGGACCCGAGCCAAAAACATTCAGTACTTC
J: TRBJ2-2; D: -; size: -; V: TRBV7-8; CDR3: CASRRITGELFF; DNA: TGTGCCAGCCGTCGGATCACCGGGGAGCTGTTTTTT
J: TRBJ2-7; D: -; size: -; V: TRBV5-1; CDR3: CASSLDQTDHEQYF; DNA: TGCGCCAGCAGCTTAGATCAGACAGACCACGAGCAGTACTTC
J: TRBJ2-2; D: -; size: -; V: TRBV19; CDR3: CASTPRLSGVGAGELFF; DNA: TGTGCCAGTACCCCCCGGCTCTCAGGAGTAGGGGCCGGGGAGCTGTTTTTT
J: TRBJ2-1; D: TRBD2; size: -; V: TRBV4-2; CDR3: CASSSRGLAGENEQFF; DNA: TGTGCCAGCAGCTCCCGAGGGCTAGCGGGGGAAAATGAGCAGTTCTTC
J: TRBJ1-1; D: -; size: -; V: TRBV2; CDR3: CASPVNTEAFF; DNA: TGTGCCAGCCCAGTGAACACTGAAGCTTTCTTT